This T cell receptor (beta chain) was sequenced for a study of T cell responses to AZD1222 COVID-19 vaccine. Study-wide results and caveats: The donor group comprised mostly white British people and more females; the analysis possibly underestimated clonal diversity. Compared with day 0, the breadth and depth of the Spike-specific TCR repertoire rose significantly after two doses of AZD1222. Nearly half of spike-specific TCRs reportedly target unmutated variant regions. Sampled repertoires all dated from after the peak T cell response.

Trimming stripped 7 bases from V and 6 bases from J, with 10 bases between. This CDR3 comprises 12 residues. To note about this clone: Its antigen is undetermined.

The repertoire was sequenced with immunoSEQ multiplex PCR; TCRdb's copy has only in-frame clones and lacks some. Of about 82,000 clones listed, 80% to 90% are singletons. The source is an adult in good health. The chain links TRBV12-3 or TRBV12-4 to TRBJ1-3, with D tentatively TRBD1 (5 bases). The sequencing used peripheral blood, collected on day 0 of AZD1222 vaccination. The CDR3 loop is CASTGTSNTIYF. DNA of the CDR3: TGTGCCAGCACCGGGACCTCAAACACCATATATTTT.